The 20 T cell receptor beta chains in this list originate from one sample, sequenced in a study of human T cells and chemical hapten exposure. Using its own MiXCR run on the 5' RACE reads, TCRdb lists one record per CDR3 protein. Of more than 75,000 distinct CDR3 sequences detected, more than 15% appear once; the ten largest clones hold about 6.8%. Total RNA came from unfractionated whole blood. These receptors all come from a female donor in good health.

At least ten counts were recorded for this clonotype. The chain combines TRBV2 with TRBJ2-1; possibly TRBD1 or TRBD2 for D (6 bases each). The germline gives CDR1 SNHLY, CDR2 FYNNEI. The V end lost 1 base, the J end lost 6 bases, and 10 bases lay between the germline ends. The CDR3 is 14 amino acids. The chain's CDR3 is CASSEGRGGNEQFF. CDR3 DNA sequence: TGTGCCAGCAGTGAAGGCAGGGGAGGCAATGAGCAGTTCTTC.

The table lists this clonotype with a few counts. The chain is built from TRBV5-5 and TRBJ2-7; no reliable D call. Trimming took off 4 bases at V and 4 bases at J, with 15 bases between the two ends. The CDR3 consists of 14 residues. The germline V gene has CDR1 SGHKS and CDR2 YYEKEE (reference sequence). As DNA, the CDR3 is TGTGCCAGCAGCCTCCCCTTAAAGACTTACGAGCAGTACTTC. This sequence encodes CASSLPLKTYEQYF.

The rearrangement uses TRBV3-1 and TRBJ1-1; D ambiguous. The V and J ends lost 1 base and 0 bases respectively, with 9 bases between them. From germline, CDR1 is LGHDT and CDR2 YNNKEL (reference sequence). CDR3 length equals 15 residues. CDR3: CASSQAAGMNTEAFF. In DNA form, the CDR3 reads TGTGCCAGCAGCCAAGCGGCTGGCATGAACACTGAAGCTTTCTTT.

The V gene is TRBV20-1, the J gene TRBJ1-1; unclear D gene. The CDR3 covers 13 residues. Germline V gene lookup returns CDR1 DFQATT and CDR2 SNEGSKA (reference sequence). With 4 bases removed from V and 4 bases from J, the gap between germline ends came to 13 bases. The CDR3 is CSANSGRGTEAFF. The CDR3 DNA reads TGCAGTGCTAACTCCGGACGGGGCACTGAAGCTTTCTTT.

The chain uses TRBV6-6 and TRBJ1-2; TRBD1 aligns across 8 bases. This CDR3 is 18 amino acids long. V lost 5 bases to trimming and J lost 1 base; unmatched junction nucleotides: 15. Germline V CDR1 and CDR2: MNHNY, SVGAGI (reference sequence). CDR3 loop: CASSPATSHRGYNYGYTF. CDR3 sequence (DNA): TGTGCCAGCAGTCCAGCCACATCCCACAGGGGGTATAACTATGGCTACACCTTC.

This clonotype was picked up a small number of times. The CDR3 spells CASSYLVSGTEAFF. CDR3 sequence (DNA): TGTGCCAGCAGCTACTTGGTGTCGGGGACTGAAGCTTTCTTT. The J gene is TRBJ1-1, the V gene TRBV7-2, with unresolved D. V was pared by 4 bases and J by 5 bases, with 14 bases between. Germline CDR1 reads SGHTA; CDR2 reads FQGNSA. CDR3 size: 14 residues.

The sample holds a few counts of this clonotype. This chain joins TRBV7-8 and TRBJ2-7; 7 bases agree with TRBD2. The V gene end was trimmed by 2 bases and the J gene end by 3 bases; junction bases not matched to a gene: 13. Germline CDR1 is SGHVS and CDR2 is FQNEAQ. There are 17 residues in the CDR3. The CDR3 sequence: CASSLYTSVTTYYEQYF. CDR3 DNA sequence: TGTGCCAGCAGCTTATATACTAGCGTAACCACTTACTACGAGCAGTACTTC. Variable domain in full (rest from reference TRBV7-8 and TRBJ2-7): GAGVSQSPRYKVAKRGQDVALRCDPISGHVSLFWYQQALGQGPEFLTYFQNEAQLDKSGLPSDRFFAERPEGSVSTLKIQRTQQEDSAVYLCASSLYTSVTTYYEQYFGPGTRLTVT.

The rearrangement joins TRBV24-1 to TRBJ2-2; TRBD1 aligns across 11 bases. This CDR3 has 17 residues. Germline V gives CDR1 KGHDR, CDR2 SFDVKD. V lost 5 bases, J lost 2 bases, and 6 bases stayed unmatched. This CDR3 reads CATSGTGQGGNTGELFF. In DNA, the CDR3 is TGTGCCACCAGTGGTACGGGACAGGGGGGAAACACCGGGGAGCTGTTTTTT.

The chain couples TRBV3-1 to TRBJ2-2; 9 bases fit TRBD2. CDR1 and CDR2 from the germline V gene are LGHDT and YNNKEL (reference sequence). CDR3 length: 18 amino acids. J lost 1 base, V lost 8 bases, and 14 bases had no gene match. DNA of the CDR3: TGTGCCAGCGGCAGCCGGGCGGGGGGGTTCCTGAACACCGGGGAGCTGTTTTTT. It yields the protein CASGSRAGGFLNTGELFF.

The sample holds a few counts of this clonotype. The CDR3: CASSYWLLETYHTEAFF. In DNA form, the CDR3 reads TGTGCCAGCAGTTATTGGCTTCTGGAGACATACCACACTGAAGCTTTCTTT. The genes are TRBV6-2 or TRBV6-3 and TRBJ1-1; no definite D call. From germline, CDR1 is MNHEY and CDR2 SVGEGT. V gave up 3 bases and J gave up 3 bases, with 20 bases separating them. There are 17 residues in the CDR3.

This chain connects TRBV6-6 to TRBJ1-4, with D tentatively TRBD1 (6 bases). Between the trimmed V and J ends, which lost 2 bases and 12 bases, there was a span of 13 bases. The germline V gene has CDR1 MNHNY and CDR2 SVGAGI (reference sequence). CDR3 length: 13 amino acids. CDR3 nucleotides: TGTGCCAGCAGTTACGATCAGGGGTGGCAACTGTTTTTT. Amino acids: CASSYDQGWQLFF.

This clonotype has just a few counts. V usage is TRBV12-3 or TRBV12-4 and J usage is TRBJ2-5, with D unresolved. This CDR3 contains 13 residues. The V and J ends lost 4 bases and 1 base respectively, with 7 bases between them. The CDR3 nucleotides are TGTGCCAGCAGTTGGGGTAGCCAAGAGACCCAGTACTTC. Protein product: CASSWGSQETQYF.

The V and J genes are TRBV4-3 and TRBJ2-2; the D is unclear. Germline lookup yields CDR1 LGHNA and CDR2 YSLEER. The CDR3 contains 13 residues. Trimming took 0 bases from V and 2 from J, leaving 1 base between them. The CDR3 here is CASSQDNTGELFF. The CDR3 DNA reads as TGCGCCAGCAGCCAAGATAACACCGGGGAGCTGTTTTTT.

V gene TRBV11-2 combines with J gene TRBJ2-7, with no clear D. The V end was cut by 5 bases, the J end by 6 bases, with 8 bases between. Germline CDR1 is SGHAT and CDR2 is FQNNGV. The CDR3 totals 11 residues. DNA of the CDR3: TGTGCCAGCAGCCCTAGTCTCGAGCAGTACTTC. Protein sequence: CASSPSLEQYF.

This clonotype has only a few counts. For the CDR3, the DNA is TGTGCCAGCAGTTTCGGGAACCAAGAGACCCAGTACTTC. As protein: CASSFGNQETQYF. This chain uses TRBV28 with TRBJ2-5, with D possibly matching TRBD2 (5 bases). The CDR3 covers 13 residues. Trimming shortened V by 3 bases and J by 0 bases, and 5 bases separated the two germline ends. Per the germline V gene, CDR1 is MDHEN and CDR2 is SYDVKM.

This clonotype was picked up a small number of times. V usage is TRBV15 and J usage is TRBJ1-4; 11 bases are a match to TRBD1. CDR1 and CDR2 from the germline V gene are LNHNV and YYDKDF (reference sequence). V dropped 5 bases and J dropped 8; count of bases not matched to a gene: 13. The CDR3 covers 17 residues. This CDR3 reads CATSRLRPGQGEEKLFF. The CDR3 DNA reads TGTGCCACCAGCCGATTACGACCGGGACAGGGGGAGGAAAAACTGTTTTTT.

The V and J genes are TRBV5-1 and TRBJ1-1, with D possibly being TRBD1 (5 bases). Trimming cost V 3 bases and J 11 bases, with 23 bases left between them. Germline V lookup: CDR1 SGHRS, CDR2 YFSETQ. The CDR3 has 15 residues. Here the CDR3 DNA reads TGCGCCAGCAGCTCGTCGGGACGGGGTTTATCGGACGCTTTCTTT. Translated, it gives CASSSSGRGLSDAFF. Variable domain in full (rest from reference TRBV5-1 and TRBJ1-1): KAGVTQTPRYLIKTRGQQVTLSCSPISGHRSVSWYQQTPGQGLQFLFEYFSETQRNKGNFPGRFSGRQFSNSRSEMNVSTLELGDSALYLCASSSSGRGLSDAFFGQGTRLTVV.

The CDR3 spells CASSPTQLKNYGYTF. For the CDR3, the DNA is TGTGCCAGCAGCCCTACCCAACTGAAAAACTATGGCTACACCTTC. This sequence joins TRBV6-6 and TRBJ1-2; D ambiguous. CDR1 is MNHNY, CDR2 SVGAGI, per germline (reference sequence). The CDR3 runs to 15 residues. V was clipped by 6 bases and J by 2 bases, with 16 bases between them.

This clonotype was seen only a few times. The gene calls are TRBV4-2 and TRBJ1-1; D perhaps matches TRBD1 (5 bases). This CDR3 contains 15 residues. Germline lookup yields CDR1 LGHNA and CDR2 YNFKEQ. The V and J ends lost 3 bases and 0 bases respectively, with 11 bases between them. The CDR3 nucleotides read TGTGCCAGCAGCCAGGGGGGACGGATGAACACTGAAGCTTTCTTT. It translates to CASSQGGRMNTEAFF.

This clonotype was seen at least ten times. The chain recombines TRBV7-9 with TRBJ2-2; D may be TRBD1 (6 bases). Germline CDR1 SEHNR, CDR2 FQNEAQ (reference sequence). This CDR3 is 13 amino acids long. V gave up 7 bases and J gave up 4 bases, with 10 bases separating them. In nucleotides, the CDR3 is TGTGCCAGCAAGGACAGTCTCACCGGGGAGCTGTTTTTT. It yields the protein CASKDSLTGELFF.